The rows below give T cell receptor beta chains drawn from one sample of a study of blood T cell repertoires in COVID-19. Profiling relied on immunoSEQ multiplex PCR, and the TCRdb table lists in-frame clones only, not all of them. The data hold 200,000 to 250,000 clones, with just under 85% observed a single time. Sequencing was carried out using peripheral blood. These receptors all come from a woman of 80 years or more with acute or convalescent COVID-19. The CDR3 runs from the conserved cysteine through the conserved F or W. Each record gives: CDR3 length, clone size, V gene, J gene, D gene, CDR3 protein, CDR3 DNA. The D gene is left open where the match is weak. The size of a clone is reported for some rows only, either as once, few or many, or as a class for expanded clones.

12	few	TRBV6-2/TRBV6-3	TRBJ1-5	-	CASSYRDQPQHF	TGTGCCAGCAGTTACCGGGATCAGCCCCAGCATTTT
14	-	TRBV21-1	TRBJ1-1	-	CASSNREMDTEAFF	TGTGCCAGCAGCAACAGGGAAATGGACACTGAAGCTTTCTTT
17	-	TRBV7-2	TRBJ2-4	TRBD1	CASSLEVARGTKNIQYF	TGTGCCAGCAGCTTAGAGGTGGCCAGGGGGACCAAAAACATTCAGTACTTC
14	-	TRBV7-9	TRBJ2-1	TRBD2	CASSRLAGADEQFF	TGTGCCAGCAGCCGACTAGCGGGGGCGGATGAGCAGTTCTTC
14	-	TRBV27	TRBJ2-7	TRBD2	CASRRGVGNYEQYF	TGTGCCAGCAGACGGGGGGTCGGAAACTACGAGCAGTACTTC
13	-	TRBV27	TRBJ1-2	-	CASSPQAGYGYTF	TGTGCCAGCAGCCCCCAAGCGGGCTATGGCTACACCTTC
15	-	TRBV5-4	TRBJ1-1	TRBD1	CASSGGTGADTEAFF	TGTGCCAGCAGCGGAGGGACAGGGGCTGACACTGAAGCTTTCTTT
14	-	TRBV4-2	TRBJ1-2	-	CASSQEGRGNGYTF	TGTGCCAGCAGCCAAGAGGGGAGGGGGAATGGCTACACCTTC
16	once	TRBV6-2/TRBV6-3	TRBJ2-5	TRBD2	CASSYSAGTSLETQYF	TGTGCCAGCAGTTACTCTGCCGGGACTAGCTTGGAGACCCAGTACTTC
17	-	TRBV5-1	TRBJ1-1	TRBD1	CASSSTDRGLLNTEAFF	TGCGCCAGCAGCTCCACGGACAGGGGTTTATTGAACACTGAAGCTTTCTTT
16	few	TRBV7-6	TRBJ1-5	TRBD1	CASSLGVQGANQPQHF	TGTGCCAGCAGCTTAGGGGTCCAGGGGGCGAATCAGCCCCAGCATTTT
15	-	TRBV7-2	TRBJ2-7	-	CASSLGGRGLYEQYF	TGTGCCAGCAGCTTAGGAGGGCGGGGGCTTTACGAGCAGTACTTC
12	-	TRBV7-2	TRBJ2-1	TRBD2	CASTLAGNEQFF	TGTGCCAGCACTCTAGCGGGCAATGAGCAGTTCTTC
15	-	TRBV4-3	TRBJ2-7	TRBD1	CASSRTGQGSYEQYF	TGCGCCAGCAGCCGCACGGGACAGGGGTCCTACGAGCAGTACTTC
14	-	TRBV5-1	TRBJ2-5	-	CASSLVGREETQYF	TGCGCCAGCAGCTTGGTTGGTAGAGAAGAGACCCAGTACTTC
14	-	TRBV7-6	TRBJ2-5	-	CASSRDNLRETQYF	TGTGCCAGCAGCCGGGACAATCTCAGGGAGACCCAGTACTTC
13	-	TRBV18	TRBJ2-1	-	CASSLGRDNEQFF	TGTGCCAGCTCTCTGGGCAGGGACAATGAGCAGTTCTTC
16	-	TRBV27	TRBJ1-6	-	CASSSNKSSYNSPLHF	TGTGCCAGCAGTTCAAATAAGAGCTCCTATAATTCACCCCTCCACTTT
15	-	TRBV7-9	TRBJ2-1	-	CASSLALADNNEQFF	TGTGCCAGCAGCTTAGCTTTAGCGGATAACAATGAGCAGTTCTTC
15	-	TRBV6-5	TRBJ2-1	TRBD2	CASSLQGGRSNEQFF	TGTGCCAGCAGTTTGCAAGGCGGGAGAAGTAATGAGCAGTTCTTC
16	-	TRBV5-4	TRBJ1-1	TRBD1	CASSSGGASRDTEAFF	TGTGCCAGCAGCTCAGGGGGCGCAAGTCGGGACACTGAAGCTTTCTTT
15	-	TRBV7-2	TRBJ2-1	TRBD2	CASSLSGGQNNEQFF	TGTGCCAGCAGCCTTAGCGGGGGGCAGAACAATGAGCAGTTCTTC
18	-	TRBV7-9	TRBJ2-1	TRBD2	CASSLGTTGTSGSDEQFF	TGTGCCAGCAGCTTAGGGACTACCGGGACTAGCGGGAGTGATGAGCAGTTCTTC
15	-	TRBV7-9	TRBJ1-4	TRBD1	CASSRGQATNEKLFF	TGTGCCAGCAGTAGGGGACAGGCAACTAATGAAAAACTGTTTTTT
13	-	TRBV19	TRBJ1-1	-	CASYPQGHTEAFF	TGTGCCAGTTACCCTCAGGGGCACACTGAAGCTTTCTTT
15	-	TRBV19	TRBJ2-2	TRBD1	CASSTGTGVTGELFF	TGTGCCAGCAGTACCGGGACAGGGGTGACCGGGGAGCTGTTTTTT
13	many	TRBV12-3/TRBV12-4	TRBJ2-7	TRBD1	CASQRQGVFEQYF	TGTGCCAGCCAGAGACAGGGGGTCTTCGAGCAGTACTTC
16	-	TRBV14	TRBJ1-6	TRBD1	CASSLAPGQGSSPLHF	TGTGCCAGCAGCCTTGCTCCGGGACAGGGAAGTTCACCCCTCCACTTT